Presented here are 24 T cell receptor beta chains from one specimen sequenced in a study of patients and donors after allogeneic stem cell transplantation. TCRdb re-called the RT-PCR reads through MiXCR, storing one row per CDR3 protein. The data hold approximately 210,000 distinct CDR3 sequences, with around two fifths observed a single time. Sequenced input: blood, either unsorted or a sorted T cell fraction (not recorded which). These receptors were collected from a human donor who was either an allogeneic HSCT recipient or a stem cell or donor lymphocyte infusion donor (not recorded which). It is not recorded whose cells these are; they may come from a transplant donor.

The genes are TRBV3-1 and TRBJ2-3; 9 bases are shared with TRBD1. Trimming removed 2 bases from V and 6 bases from J; junction bases left unmatched: 6. The CDR3 spans 15 residues. Looked up from germline, CDR1 is LGHDT and CDR2 is YNNKEL (reference sequence). The CDR3 loop reads CASSQLDRGYDTQYF. CDR3 coding DNA: TGTGCCAGCAGCCAACTGGACAGGGGATACGATACGCAGTATTTT.

This rearrangement joins TRBV4-3 to TRBJ2-5; D is uncertain. Germline V CDR1 and CDR2: LGHNA, YSLEER. CDR3 length: 15 amino acids. Trimming took 3 bases from V and 4 from J, leaving 15 bases between them. This CDR3 is CASSHHFGYRETQYF. The CDR3 bases are TGCGCCAGCAGCCATCATTTCGGCTACCGAGAGACCCAGTACTTC.

The table lists this clonotype with a few counts. J is TRBJ2-1 and V is TRBV19; TRBD2 matches at 8 bases. The ends lost 3 bases at V and 4 bases at J; junction bases unmatched: 2. Germline V gene sequence: CDR1 LNHDA, CDR2 SQIVND (reference sequence). The CDR3 is 14 amino acids. This CDR3 reads CASSISGTYNEQFF. The CDR3 DNA reads TGTGCCAGTAGTATTAGCGGGACATACAATGAGCAGTTCTTC.

This rearrangement joins TRBV30 to TRBJ2-7, with D maybe TRBD2 (5 bases). Germline V gene lookup returns CDR1 GTSNPN and CDR2 SVGIG (reference sequence). This CDR3 is 12 amino acids long. Trimming took off 4 bases at V and 4 bases at J, with 11 bases between the two ends. The CDR3, as DNA: TGTGCCTGGACCCCGTCGGGGTACGAGCAGTACTTC. Its translation: CAWTPSGYEQYF.

The sample holds one count of this clonotype. The CDR3 loop reads CASRSGGTDTQYF. The CDR3 region has the DNA TGTGCCAGCAGAAGCGGGGGCACAGATACGCAGTATTTT. The V and J genes are TRBV6-5 and TRBJ2-3; 7 bases are shared with TRBD2. Germline CDR1 reads MNHEY; CDR2 reads SVGAGI. This CDR3 spans 13 amino acids. Trimming at V came to 6 bases and at J to 1 base, leaving 1 base not matched to a gene.

V is TRBV18 and J is TRBJ1-2, with no clear D. Looked up from germline, CDR1 is KGHSH and CDR2 is LQKENI. V was clipped by 0 bases and J by 3 bases, with 8 bases between them. This CDR3 is built from 14 residues. The CDR3 region is CASSPPPADYGYTF. The CDR3 coding sequence is TGTGCCAGCTCACCACCTCCGGCAGACTATGGCTACACCTTC.

The V call is TRBV12-3 or TRBV12-4, the J call TRBJ1-5; tentatively, D is TRBD1 (5 bases). The CDR3 spans 14 residues. Trimming cost V 5 bases and J 2 bases, with 10 bases left between them. The CDR3 spells CASSASRGNQPQHF. The CDR3 DNA is TGTGCCAGCAGTGCCAGCAGGGGCAATCAGCCCCAGCATTTT.

This chain joins TRBV6-2 or TRBV6-3 and TRBJ2-7; 10 nucleotides line up with TRBD2. Germline values: CDR1 MNHEY, CDR2 SVGEGT. This CDR3 region has 17 residues. V gave up 0 bases and J gave up 5 bases; unmatched junction bases: 10. The CDR3 nucleotides read TGTGCCAGCAGTTACTCAGAGTCTAGCGGGAGTAAGGACGAGCAGTACTTC. Translated: CASSYSESSGSKDEQYF.

This chain joins TRBV7-2 and TRBJ1-6; maybe TRBD1 (6 bases). CDR1 and CDR2 (germline): SGHTA, FQGNSA. The CDR3 has 17 amino acids. Trimming stripped 3 bases from V and 10 bases from J, with 22 bases between. The CDR3, as DNA: TGTGCCAGCAGCTTGAGAGGTGCACGGGGGGGCGAGTCACCCCTCCACTTT. Its protein is CASSLRGARGGESPLHF. Variable domain in full (rest from reference TRBV7-2 and TRBJ1-6): GAGVSQSPSNKVTEKGKDVELRCDPISGHTALYWYRQSLGQGLEFLIYFQGNSAPDKSGLPSDRFSAERTGGSVSTLTIQRTQQEDSAVYLCASSLRGARGGESPLHFGNGTRLTVT.

This clonotype has just one count. V usage is TRBV18 and J usage is TRBJ2-3, with 7 bases aligning to TRBD2. CDR1 and CDR2 from the germline V gene are KGHSH and LQKENI. The CDR3 covers 16 residues. V lost 3 bases to trimming and J lost 1 base; unmatched junction nucleotides: 7. The CDR3 sequence is CASSPTPAGGTDTQYF. The CDR3 bases are TGTGCCAGCTCACCTACTCCTGCGGGAGGCACAGATACGCAGTATTTT. Complete variable domain (other parts from reference TRBV18 and TRBJ2-3): NAGVMQNPRHLVRRRGQEARLRCSPMKGHSHVYWYRQLPEEGLKFMVYLQKENIIDESGMPKERFSAEFPKEGPSILRIQQVVRGDSAAYFCASSPTPAGGTDTQYFGPGTRLTVL.

The sample holds a few counts of this clonotype. This chain links TRBV9 with TRBJ2-1; D not resolved. Germline-derived CDR1 and CDR2 are SGDLS and YYNGEE. The CDR3 sequence is 11 residues long. V was cut by 4 bases and J by 7 bases, with 6 bases left in between. The CDR3: CASSMTNEQFF. The DNA of the CDR3 is TGTGCCAGCAGCATGACGAATGAGCAGTTCTTC.

The chain links TRBV5-1 to TRBJ1-1; 8 positions match TRBD1. This CDR3 has 14 residues. Losses at the gene ends were 5 bases for V and 7 bases for J; bases not matched to a gene: 10. Germline CDR1 reads SGHRS; CDR2 reads YFSETQ. CDR3 sequence (DNA): TGCGCCAGCAGAAGAGGGACAGGTCCAATTGAAGCTTTCTTT. It is translated as CASRRGTGPIEAFF.

The chain is built from TRBV5-1 and TRBJ2-1, with TRBD1 matching 8 bases. Germline V gene sequence: CDR1 SGHRS, CDR2 YFSETQ. The V gene end was trimmed by 0 bases and the J gene end by 4 bases; junction bases not matched to a gene: 9. The CDR3 consists of 17 residues. The CDR3 sequence: CASSLEGWTGSYNEQFF. In DNA, the CDR3 is TGCGCCAGCAGCTTGGAGGGGTGGACAGGGTCTTACAATGAGCAGTTCTTC.

The chain uses TRBV9 and TRBJ1-4, with D unclear. This CDR3 spans 16 amino acids. The germline V gene has CDR1 SGDLS and CDR2 YYNGEE. Trimming shortened V by 4 bases and J by 12 bases, and 25 bases separated the two germline ends. The CDR3 loop is CASSPEVQPTYTQLFF. DNA of the CDR3: TGTGCCAGCAGCCCGGAGGTACAGCCTACTTATACTCAACTGTTTTTT.

The chain joins TRBV12-3 or TRBV12-4 to TRBJ2-5; D may correspond to TRBD1 or TRBD2 (5 bases each). The V end lost 3 bases, the J end lost 5 bases, and 13 bases lay between the germline ends. The CDR3 extends over 14 amino acids. The CDR3, as DNA: TGTGCCAGCAGTTTCGGATCCGGGGCGGAGACCCAGTACTTC. Its translation: CASSFGSGAETQYF.

The J gene is TRBJ2-1, the V gene TRBV7-2; D is perhaps TRBD2 (6 bases). CDR1 and CDR2 from the germline V gene are SGHTA and FQGNSA. The V end lost 6 bases, the J end lost 6 bases, and 15 bases lay between the germline ends. The CDR3 length is 14 residues. The DNA for the CDR3 is TGTGCCAGCAGACGGGAGCCCGGGCCCAATGAGCAGTTCTTC. The encoded protein is CASRREPGPNEQFF. The entire variable domain, with the rest obtained from reference TRBV7-2 and TRBJ2-1, is as follows: GAGVSQSPSNKVTEKGKDVELRCDPISGHTALYWYRQSLGQGLEFLIYFQGNSAPDKSGLPSDRFSAERTGGSVSTLTIQRTQQEDSAVYLCASRREPGPNEQFFGPGTRLTVL.

This sequence joins TRBV19 and TRBJ2-5; TRBD2 might be the D (5 bases). CDR3 length: 17 residues. Trimming shortened V by 0 bases and J by 1 base, and 15 bases separated the two germline ends. Germline assignment: CDR1 LNHDA and CDR2 SQIVND (reference sequence). CDR3 in DNA: TGTGCCAGTAGTATAGATTCCGGGATAAAGTTCCAAGAGACCCAGTACTTC. Translated, it gives CASSIDSGIKFQETQYF.

The chain combines TRBV27 with TRBJ1-5; TRBD1 matches at 11 bases. With 5 bases clipped from V and 6 bases from J, the junction kept 9 bases outside the gene matches. CDR3 length equals 16 residues. CDR1 MNHEY and CDR2 SMNVEV come from the germline V gene (reference sequence). CDR3 in amino acids: CASSLLSGQGGQPQHF. In DNA form, the CDR3 reads TGTGCCAGCAGTCTACTCTCGGGACAGGGGGGTCAGCCCCAGCATTTT.

The chain combines TRBV9 with TRBJ1-6, with D uncertain. Per the germline V gene, CDR1 is SGDLS and CDR2 is YYNGEE. Trimming took 0 bases from V and 7 from J, leaving 11 bases between them. The CDR3 runs to 15 residues. The CDR3 loop reads CASSVVEGWNSPLHF. CDR3 nucleotides: TGTGCCAGCAGCGTAGTAGAGGGCTGGAATTCACCCCTCCACTTT.

The gene calls are TRBV7-9 and TRBJ2-7; D is perhaps TRBD1 (7 bases). The V and J ends lost 5 bases and 3 bases respectively, with 23 bases between them. CDR3 size: 17 residues. Per the germline V gene, CDR1 is SEHNR and CDR2 is FQNEAQ (reference sequence). The CDR3 here is CASSPLSKGGTDYEQYF. CDR3 nucleotides: TGTGCCAGCAGCCCCCTTAGTAAGGGCGGGACAGACTACGAGCAGTACTTC.

This chain joins TRBV11-2 and TRBJ2-5; 9 nucleotides align to TRBD2. Trimming took 2 bases from V and 0 from J; bases not matched to a gene: 4. CDR1 and CDR2 from the germline V gene are SGHAT and FQNNGV. The CDR3 runs to 16 residues. The CDR3 region is CASSLILAGYQETQYF. CDR3 bases: TGTGCCAGCAGCTTAATCCTAGCGGGATACCAAGAGACCCAGTACTTC.

This chain links TRBV9 with TRBJ1-1, with 7 bases fitting TRBD1. Germline V gives CDR1 SGDLS, CDR2 YYNGEE. This CDR3 is built from 16 residues. V dropped 4 bases and J dropped 0; count of bases not matched to a gene: 9. CDR3 DNA sequence: TGTGCCAGCAGCTCAGGGGGTACCATCATGAACACTGAAGCTTTCTTT. Amino acids: CASSSGGTIMNTEAFF. Combining the CDR3 with reference TRBV9 and TRBJ1-1 gives the whole variable domain DSGVTQTPKHLITATGQRVTLRCSPRSGDLSVYWYQQSLDQGLQFLIQYYNGEERAKGNILERFSAQQFPDLHSELNLSSLELGDSALYFCASSSGGTIMNTEAFFGQGTRLTVV.

V and J are TRBV12-3 or TRBV12-4 and TRBJ1-5; no definite D call. V dropped 2 bases and J dropped 7 bases, with 9 bases sitting between them. CDR3 length: 13 residues. The chain's CDR3 is CASSLSFWQPQHF. CDR3 bases: TGTGCCAGCAGTTTAAGTTTTTGGCAGCCCCAGCATTTT.

The chain recombines TRBV6-5 with TRBJ1-1; no reliable D call. Looked up from germline, CDR1 is MNHEY and CDR2 is SVGAGI. The CDR3 has 16 amino acids. With 4 bases removed from V and 2 bases from J, the gap between germline ends came to 17 bases. The CDR3 reads CASSFLGLDPNTEAFF. The CDR3 DNA follows: TGTGCCAGCAGTTTTCTTGGACTAGACCCTAACACTGAAGCTTTCTTT.